The 28 T cell receptor beta chains reported below all come from one sample, sequenced in a study of CD8+CD57+ T cells in acquired aplastic anemia. Genomic DNA provided the template from which TCR beta VDJ and CDR3 profiles were obtained. One entry per CDR3 protein results from TCRdb running MiXCR on the reads. The sample has more than 150,000 distinct CDR3 sequences, about 64% seen once. Sequenced material: sorted CD4+, CD8+, or CD8+CD57+ T cells (not recorded which) from PBMCs. These receptors originate from a human donor with severe aplastic anemia or a healthy control (not recorded which).

The genes are TRBV7-2 and TRBJ2-2; D is perhaps TRBD2 (5 bases). CDR3 size: 13 residues. Trimming took 5 bases from V and 7 from J, leaving 11 bases between them. Germline lookup yields CDR1 SGHTA and CDR2 FQGNSA. The DNA of the CDR3 is TGTGCCAGCAGCCCCCAACTAGTCGGGGAGCTGTTTTTT. The encoded protein is CASSPQLVGELFF.

The rearrangement links TRBV7-9 to TRBJ1-2; 9 nucleotides line up with TRBD1. The CDR3 runs 15 residues. Germline assignment: CDR1 SEHNR and CDR2 FQNEAQ (reference sequence). V was pared by 6 bases and J by 8 bases, with 13 bases of the junction left unmatched. CDR3 nucleotide sequence: TGTGCCAGCAGTCGGGGGGCACAGGGGGCAGGAGGCTACACCTTC. This codes for CASSRGAQGAGGYTF.

Here the CDR3 reads CASSSDGNYGYTF. The CDR3, as DNA: TGTGCCAGCAGTAGCGACGGAAACTATGGCTACACCTTC. The J gene is TRBJ1-2, the V gene TRBV25-1; D is unresolved. Trimming stripped 5 bases from V and 2 bases from J, with 9 bases between. Germline V CDR1 and CDR2: MGHDK, SYGVNS. CDR3 length: 13 amino acids.

The V gene is TRBV9, the J gene TRBJ1-4; D remains unclear. Germline CDR1 SGDLS, CDR2 YYNGEE. The CDR3 extends over 14 amino acids. With 0 bases removed from V and 8 bases from J, the gap between germline ends came to 11 bases. The CDR3 loop reads CASSVAPEGEKLFF. CDR3 sequence (DNA): TGTGCCAGCAGCGTAGCTCCGGAAGGGGAAAAACTGTTTTTT.

The V gene is TRBV25-1, the J gene TRBJ1-2, with TRBD1 matching 7 bases. There are 10 residues in the CDR3. Germline CDR1 and CDR2: MGHDK and SYGVNS. The DNA of the CDR3 is TGTGCGACAGGGATCGGTGGCTACACCTTC. Translated, it gives CATGIGGYTF.

The V call is TRBV24-1, the J call TRBJ1-2, with unresolved D. The V and J ends lost 5 bases and 2 bases respectively, with 8 bases between them. The germline CDR1 and CDR2 sequences are KGHDR and SFDVKD. The CDR3 spans 13 residues. DNA for the CDR3: TGTGCCACCAGTGGACCAAGAAACTATGGCTACACCTTC. Residues: CATSGPRNYGYTF.

This chain connects TRBV24-1 to TRBJ2-7; D gene unclear. In germline, CDR1 is KGHDR, CDR2 SFDVKD. The CDR3 covers 16 residues. Trimming took 5 bases from V and 0 from J, leaving 16 bases between them. DNA for the CDR3: TGTGCCACCAGTGTTATACGTAACAGTGACTCCTACGAGCAGTACTTC. Its translation is CATSVIRNSDSYEQYF.

Only a few counts were recorded for this clonotype. The J gene is TRBJ1-5, the V gene TRBV20-1; 8 positions match TRBD1. J gave up 3 bases and V 5 bases, and 3 bases lay outside the gene matches. The CDR3 has 13 residues. Germline CDR1 and CDR2: DFQATT and SNEGSKA (reference sequence). The CDR3 DNA sequence: TGCAGTGCTGAGACAGGGGACAATCAGCCCCAGCATTTT. Its protein product is CSAETGDNQPQHF.

This clonotype was seen repeatedly, ten times or more. The chain combines TRBV11-1 with TRBJ2-5; TRBD2 aligns across 8 bases. V was pared by 0 bases and J by 3 bases, with 0 bases of the junction left unmatched. CDR3 length: 14 residues. Germline CDR1 SGHAT, CDR2 FQDESV (reference sequence). The CDR3 region is CASSLATSEETQYF. The DNA of the CDR3 is TGTGCCAGCAGCTTAGCGACTAGCGAAGAGACCCAGTACTTC.

This sequence joins TRBV7-9 and TRBJ1-2, with TRBD1 matching 8 bases. This CDR3 is 13 amino acids long. The trim removed 5 bases at V and 8 bases at J, leaving 7 bases unmatched. From germline, CDR1 is SEHNR and CDR2 FQNEAQ (reference sequence). The CDR3 protein is CASSDGQGGGYTF. The CDR3 bases are TGTGCCAGCAGCGACGGACAGGGCGGGGGCTACACCTTC.

This clonotype occurred a few times. The chain links TRBV19 to TRBJ1-2; D not resolved. The V end lost 10 bases, the J end lost 0 bases, and 12 bases lay between the germline ends. Germline V gene sequence: CDR1 LNHDA, CDR2 SQIVND (reference sequence). CDR3 length: 13 amino acids. In DNA, the CDR3 is TGTGCCACTAACCTAAGTCCTAACTATGGCTACACCTTC. The encoded protein is CATNLSPNYGYTF.

As for this clonotype: Since the CDR3 does not end with the conserved phenylalanine or tryptophan, this likely comes from a read error. The DNA is left out, because the CDR3 cannot be placed on it with certainty; the CDR3 is given as TCRdb lists it. The chain links TRBV7-9 to TRBJ1-2. CDR1 and CDR2 (germline): SEHNR, FQNEAQ (reference sequence). The CDR3 has 11 amino acids, counting both end residues. The CDR3 is CASSSSTVGLT.

The chain links TRBV10-1 to TRBJ2-7, with TRBD2 matching over 11 bases. This CDR3 comprises 15 residues. With 7 bases clipped from V and 4 bases from J, the junction kept 9 bases outside the gene matches. The germline gives CDR1 WNHNN, CDR2 SYGVQD (reference sequence). The CDR3 is CASTEGTSGCYEQYF. CDR3 nucleotide sequence: TGCGCCAGCACCGAGGGGACTAGCGGTTGTTACGAGCAGTACTTC.

CDR3 amino acids: CASSLEQSGGQPQHF. CDR3 nucleotides: TGTGCCAGCAGCTTAGAACAGTCTGGGGGTCAGCCCCAGCATTTT. The chain combines TRBV7-9 with TRBJ1-5; tentative D call: TRBD1 (5 bases). This CDR3 is 15 amino acids long. The germline V gene has CDR1 SEHNR and CDR2 FQNEAQ (reference sequence). V lost 1 base to trimming and J lost 6 bases, with 13 bases between them.

This rearrangement joins TRBV7-3 to TRBJ2-6, with 8 bases matching TRBD1. V lost 5 bases, J lost 0 bases, and 12 bases stayed unmatched. This CDR3 is 19 amino acids long. Looked up from germline, CDR1 is SGHTA and CDR2 is FQGTGA. The CDR3 coding sequence is TGTGCCAGCAGCAGAATGGGGGGACAGGTCTACTCTGGGGCCAACGTCCTGACTTTC. It specifies CASSRMGGQVYSGANVLTF.

V and J are TRBV20-1 and TRBJ1-4, with D perhaps TRBD1 (6 bases). The CDR3 loop spans 14 amino acids. Trimming shortened V by 3 bases and J by 8 bases, and 16 bases separated the two germline ends. Germline V gene data show CDR1 as DFQATT and CDR2 as SNEGSKA (reference sequence). CDR3 sequence reads: CSASRGRIQEKLFF. The CDR3, as DNA: TGCAGTGCTAGCAGGGGCCGGATCCAAGAAAAACTGTTTTTT.

This chain connects TRBV7-3 to TRBJ1-6, with TRBD1 matching over 7 bases. Germline CDR1 reads SGHTA; CDR2 reads FQGTGA. This CDR3 spans 15 amino acids. V lost 5 bases, J lost 5 bases, and 6 bases stayed unmatched. The CDR3 DNA follows: TGTGCCAGCAGCCTCACAGGGGCTAATAATTCACCCCTCCACTTT. Translated: CASSLTGANNSPLHF.

The chain has TRBV7-9 and TRBJ2-7, with D possibly matching TRBD1 (6 bases). V was cut by 5 bases and J by 0 bases, with 8 bases left in between. The CDR3 has 13 amino acids. Germline values: CDR1 SEHNR, CDR2 FQNEAQ (reference sequence). CDR3 residues: CASSNRASYEQYF. The CDR3 DNA reads TGTGCCAGCAGCAACAGGGCCTCCTACGAGCAGTACTTC.

This clonotype was observed a few times. V and J are TRBV20-1 and TRBJ1-1; TRBD1 is a possible D gene (6 bases). V dropped 0 bases and J dropped 6 bases, with 8 bases sitting between them. The CDR3 has 12 residues. Per germline, CDR1 DFQATT and CDR2 SNEGSKA (reference sequence). This chain's CDR3 is CSAREDSPEAFF. As DNA, the CDR3 is TGCAGTGCTAGAGAGGACAGCCCTGAAGCTTTCTTT.

This clonotype was observed a handful of times. The V gene is TRBV7-7, the J gene TRBJ2-5, with TRBD1 matching over 11 bases. This CDR3 is 15 amino acids long. Germline loops: CDR1 SSHAT, CDR2 FNYEAQ (reference sequence). Unmatched junction bases numbered 9, after V lost 5 bases and J lost 7 bases. The CDR3 loop is CASSPRTGGIGTQYF. CDR3 DNA sequence: TGTGCCAGCAGCCCAAGGACAGGGGGCATTGGGACCCAGTACTTC.

In this sample, this clonotype turned up many times. The chain uses TRBV7-9 and TRBJ1-1; TRBD1 matches 7 bases. Germline V gene sequence: CDR1 SEHNR, CDR2 FQNEAQ (reference sequence). The CDR3 runs to 15 residues. V shed 4 bases, J shed 4 bases, and the junction held 9 bases outside the gene matches. For the CDR3, the DNA is TGTGCCAGCAGCTCCCCTATGACAGGGTTCACTGAAGCTTTCTTT. This gives the protein CASSSPMTGFTEAFF.

This clonotype was found many times. The genes are TRBV5-8 and TRBJ1-1; D possibly corresponds to TRBD1 (5 bases). This CDR3 region has 15 residues. V shed 2 bases and J shed 3 bases, with 14 bases lying between them. The germline CDR1 and CDR2 sequences are SGHTS and YDEGEE. CDR3 residues: CASSFVGGGDTEAFF. The CDR3 coding sequence is TGTGCCAGCAGCTTCGTTGGGGGAGGGGACACTGAAGCTTTCTTT.

The gene calls are TRBV25-1 and TRBJ1-2; TRBD1 is a possible D gene (6 bases). Germline V gene lookup returns CDR1 MGHDK and CDR2 SYGVNS. V dropped 4 bases and J dropped 0 bases, with 24 bases sitting between them. The CDR3 consists of 19 residues. This chain's CDR3 is CASSGLRTVGTTTNYGYTF. In nucleotides, the CDR3 is TGTGCCAGCAGTGGATTACGAACAGTGGGGACAACCACTAACTATGGCTACACCTTC.

This clonotype has at least ten counts. This sequence joins TRBV24-1 and TRBJ1-1, with D perhaps TRBD1 (6 bases). Germline V CDR1 and CDR2: KGHDR, SFDVKD. The ends were cut back, 5 bases at V and 4 bases at J, with 10 bases in the middle. CDR3 length: 13 amino acids. The CDR3 bases are TGTGCCACCAGTGTGGGCAGGGGCACTGAAGCTTTCTTT. Translated: CATSVGRGTEAFF.

This clonotype was picked up one time. V and J are TRBV5-4 and TRBJ2-5; 7 positions match TRBD1. The CDR3 is made up of 14 amino acids. The J segment lost 1 base and the V segment lost 3 bases, leaving 3 bases of the junction unmatched. In germline, CDR1 is SGHNT, CDR2 YYREEE (reference sequence). CDR3 residues: CASSYGTVQETQYF. The CDR3 nucleotides read TGTGCCAGCAGCTATGGGACAGTCCAAGAGACCCAGTACTTC.

The chain recombines TRBV7-8 with TRBJ1-3; D call uncertain. There are 14 residues in the CDR3. In germline, CDR1 is SGHVS, CDR2 FQNEAQ. The V gene lost 6 bases and the J gene lost 4 bases, with 13 bases spanning the gap. This CDR3 reads CASRLKESGNTIYF. In nucleotides, the CDR3 is TGTGCCAGCAGGTTAAAGGAATCCGGAAACACCATATATTTT.

On this clonotype itself: Compared with germline, one end of the junction differs, possibly owing to a read error. The chain combines TRBV12-3 or TRBV12-4 with TRBJ2-6; 8 bases line up with TRBD1. There are 18 residues in the CDR3. CDR3 sequence: CTSSLAETGDSGANVLTF. CDR3 sequence (DNA): TGTACCAGCAGTTTAGCTGAGACAGGGGACTCTGGGGCCAACGTCCTGACTTTC.

The CDR3 sequence: CSAASGFVYEQYF. Here the CDR3 DNA reads TGCAGTGCTGCTTCGGGTTTTGTCTACGAGCAGTACTTC. This sequence joins TRBV20-1 and TRBJ2-7; unclear D gene. V lost 5 bases and J lost 3, with 14 bases in between. CDR1 is DFQATT and CDR2 is SNEGSKA in the germline V gene (reference sequence). This CDR3 region has 13 residues.